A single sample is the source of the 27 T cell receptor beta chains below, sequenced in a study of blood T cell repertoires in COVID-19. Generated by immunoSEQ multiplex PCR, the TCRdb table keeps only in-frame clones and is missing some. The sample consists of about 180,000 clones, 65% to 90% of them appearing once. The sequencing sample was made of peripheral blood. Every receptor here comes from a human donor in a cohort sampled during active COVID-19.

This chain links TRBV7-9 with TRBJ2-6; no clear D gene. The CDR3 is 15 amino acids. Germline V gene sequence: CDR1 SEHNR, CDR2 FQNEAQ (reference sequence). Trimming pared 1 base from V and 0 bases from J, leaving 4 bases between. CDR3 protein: CASSLDNSGANVLTF. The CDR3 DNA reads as TGTGCCAGCAGCTTAGACAACTCTGGGGCCAACGTCCTGACTTTC.

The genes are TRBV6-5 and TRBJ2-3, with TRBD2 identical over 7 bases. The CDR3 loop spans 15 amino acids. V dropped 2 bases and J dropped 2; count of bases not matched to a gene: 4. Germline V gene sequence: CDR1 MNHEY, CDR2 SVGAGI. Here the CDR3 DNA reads TGTGCCAGCAGTTACGGGAGGGAACCCACAGATACGCAGTATTTT. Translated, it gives CASSYGREPTDTQYF.

The CDR3 loop is CASSFSPGTSGAPYEQYF. The CDR3, as DNA: TGCGCCAGCAGCTTCAGTCCCGGGACTAGCGGGGCCCCCTACGAGCAGTACTTC. The chain carries TRBV5-1 and TRBJ2-7; 13 bases are a match to TRBD2. The CDR3 loop spans 18 amino acids. The V gene end was trimmed by 2 bases and the J gene end by 2 bases; junction bases not matched to a gene: 10. CDR1 SGHRS and CDR2 YFSETQ come from the germline V gene.

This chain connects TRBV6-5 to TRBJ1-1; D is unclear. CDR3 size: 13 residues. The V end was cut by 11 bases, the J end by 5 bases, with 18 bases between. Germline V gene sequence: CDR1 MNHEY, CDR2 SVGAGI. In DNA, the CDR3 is TGTGCCTCCCGGCGGGGATTGTGGACTGAAGCTTTCTTT. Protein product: CASRRGLWTEAFF.

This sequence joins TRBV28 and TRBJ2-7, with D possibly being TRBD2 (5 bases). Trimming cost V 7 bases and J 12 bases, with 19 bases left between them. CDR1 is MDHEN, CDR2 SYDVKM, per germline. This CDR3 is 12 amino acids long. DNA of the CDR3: TGTGCCAGCACGATAACCGGGATTTATCCGTACTTC. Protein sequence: CASTITGIYPYF.

CDR3 residues: CASSDTSGRVHEQYF. The CDR3 DNA reads TGCGCCAGCAGTGACACTAGCGGGAGGGTGCACGAGCAGTACTTC. The V and J genes are TRBV10-2 and TRBJ2-7; 13 bases are a match to TRBD2. Trimming cost V 3 bases and J 5 bases; bases outside gene matches: 4. CDR3 size: 15 residues. Germline values: CDR1 WSHSY, CDR2 SAAADI.

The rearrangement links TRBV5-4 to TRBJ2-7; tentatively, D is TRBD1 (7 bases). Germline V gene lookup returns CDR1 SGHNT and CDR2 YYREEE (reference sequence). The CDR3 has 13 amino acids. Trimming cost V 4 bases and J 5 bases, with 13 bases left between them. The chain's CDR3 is CASSPQGGHEQYF. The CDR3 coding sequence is TGTGCCAGCAGCCCGCAGGGGGGCCACGAGCAGTACTTC. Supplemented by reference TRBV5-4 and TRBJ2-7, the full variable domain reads ETGVTQSPTHLIKTRGQQVTLRCSSQSGHNTVSWYQQALGQGPQFIFQYYREEENGRGNFPPRFSGLQFPNYSSELNVNALELDDSALYLCASSPQGGHEQYFGPGTRLTVT.

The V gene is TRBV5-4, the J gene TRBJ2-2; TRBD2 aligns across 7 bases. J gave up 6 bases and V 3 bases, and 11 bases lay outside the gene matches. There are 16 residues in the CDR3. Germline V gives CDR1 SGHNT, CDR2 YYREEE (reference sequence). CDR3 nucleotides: TGTGCCAGCAGCTCGAGAACTAGCGTGGGAGCCGGGGAGCTGTTTTTT. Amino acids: CASSSRTSVGAGELFF.

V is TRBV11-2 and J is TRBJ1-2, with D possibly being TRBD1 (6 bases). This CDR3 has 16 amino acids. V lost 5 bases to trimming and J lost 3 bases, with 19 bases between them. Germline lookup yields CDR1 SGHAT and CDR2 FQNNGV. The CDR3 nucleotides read TGTGCCAGCAGCCAAAGGCGAGGGGAGGGGGACTATGGCTACACCTTC. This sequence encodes CASSQRRGEGDYGYTF. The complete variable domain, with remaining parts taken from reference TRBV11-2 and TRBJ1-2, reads EAGVAQSPRYKIIEKRQSVAFWCNPISGHATLYWYQQILGQGPKLLIQFQNNGVVDDSQLPKDRFSAERLKGVDSTLKIQPAKLEDSAVYLCASSQRRGEGDYGYTFGSGTRLTVV.

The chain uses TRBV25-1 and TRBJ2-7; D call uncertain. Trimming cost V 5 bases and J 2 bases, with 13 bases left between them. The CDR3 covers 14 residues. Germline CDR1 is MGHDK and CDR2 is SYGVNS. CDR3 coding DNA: TGTGCCAGCAGTCTCCCAGGCCCTACCTACGAGCAGTACTTC. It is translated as CASSLPGPTYEQYF.

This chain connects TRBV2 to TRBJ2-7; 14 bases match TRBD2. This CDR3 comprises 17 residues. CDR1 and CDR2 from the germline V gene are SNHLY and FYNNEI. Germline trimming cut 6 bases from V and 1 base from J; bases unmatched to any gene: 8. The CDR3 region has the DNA TGTGCCAGCAGCTCCGGGACTAGCGGGAGACCTTCCTACGAGCAGTACTTC. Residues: CASSSGTSGRPSYEQYF.

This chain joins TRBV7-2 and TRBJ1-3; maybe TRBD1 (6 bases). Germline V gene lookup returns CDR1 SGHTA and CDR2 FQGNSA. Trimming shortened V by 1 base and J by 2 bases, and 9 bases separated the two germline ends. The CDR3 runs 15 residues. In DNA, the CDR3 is TGTGCCAGCAGCTTAGATAACAGGGCTGGAAACACCATATATTTT. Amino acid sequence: CASSLDNRAGNTIYF. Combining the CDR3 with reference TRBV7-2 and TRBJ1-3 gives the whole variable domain GAGVSQSPSNKVTEKGKDVELRCDPISGHTALYWYRQSLGQGLEFLIYFQGNSAPDKSGLPSDRFSAERTGGSVSTLTIQRTQQEDSAVYLCASSLDNRAGNTIYFGEGSWLTVV.

CDR3 sequence: CASSLLHRAFRYGYTF. For the CDR3, the DNA is TGTGCCAGCAGCCTACTCCACAGGGCCTTTAGGTATGGCTACACCTTC. The rearrangement links TRBV7-9 to TRBJ1-2; possible D gene TRBD1, 6 bases. The CDR3 is 16 residues long. Trimming took 5 bases from V and 5 from J, leaving 21 bases between them. Germline-derived CDR1 and CDR2 are SEHNR and FQNEAQ (reference sequence).

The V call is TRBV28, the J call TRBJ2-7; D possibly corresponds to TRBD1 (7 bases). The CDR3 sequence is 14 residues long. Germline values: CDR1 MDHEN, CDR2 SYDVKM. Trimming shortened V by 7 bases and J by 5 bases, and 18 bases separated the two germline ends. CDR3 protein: CASTSGGSVDEQYF. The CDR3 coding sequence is TGTGCCAGCACTTCAGGGGGGTCGGTCGACGAGCAGTACTTC.

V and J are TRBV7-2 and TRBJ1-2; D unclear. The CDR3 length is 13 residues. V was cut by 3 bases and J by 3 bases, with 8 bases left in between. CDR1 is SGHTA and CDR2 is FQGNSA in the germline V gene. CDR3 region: CASSFGTDYGYTF. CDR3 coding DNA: TGTGCCAGCAGCTTTGGCACAGACTATGGCTACACCTTC.

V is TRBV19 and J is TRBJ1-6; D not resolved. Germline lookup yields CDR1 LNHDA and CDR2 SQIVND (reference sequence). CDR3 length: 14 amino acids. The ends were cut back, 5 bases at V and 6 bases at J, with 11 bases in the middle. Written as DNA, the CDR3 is TGTGCCAGTAGTCAAGAAGAGGTTAATTCACCCCTCCACTTT. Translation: CASSQEEVNSPLHF.

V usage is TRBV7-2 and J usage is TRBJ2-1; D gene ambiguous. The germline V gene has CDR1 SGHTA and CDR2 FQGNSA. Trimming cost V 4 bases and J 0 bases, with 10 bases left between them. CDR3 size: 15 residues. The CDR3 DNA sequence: TGTGCCAGCAGCTCCGGAGTCGGCTCCTACAATGAGCAGTTCTTC. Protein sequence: CASSSGVGSYNEQFF.

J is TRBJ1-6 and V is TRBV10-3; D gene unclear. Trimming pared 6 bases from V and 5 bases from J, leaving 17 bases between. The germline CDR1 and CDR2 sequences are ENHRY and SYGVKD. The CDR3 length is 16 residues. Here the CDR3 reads CAISASPPTDNSPLHF. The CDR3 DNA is TGTGCCATCAGCGCCTCACCTCCCACTGATAATTCACCCCTCCACTTT.

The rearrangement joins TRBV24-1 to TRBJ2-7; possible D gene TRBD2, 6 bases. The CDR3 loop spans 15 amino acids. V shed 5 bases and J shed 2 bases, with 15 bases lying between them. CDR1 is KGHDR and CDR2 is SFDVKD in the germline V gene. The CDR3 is CATSGAGLPPYEQYF. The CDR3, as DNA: TGTGCCACCAGTGGGGCGGGACTCCCGCCCTACGAGCAGTACTTC.

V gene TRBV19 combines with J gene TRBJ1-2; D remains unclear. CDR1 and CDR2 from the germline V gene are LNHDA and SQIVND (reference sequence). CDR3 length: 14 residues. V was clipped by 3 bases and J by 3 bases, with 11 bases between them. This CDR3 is CASSIPGGDYGYTF. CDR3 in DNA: TGTGCCAGTAGTATCCCGGGAGGTGACTATGGCTACACCTTC.

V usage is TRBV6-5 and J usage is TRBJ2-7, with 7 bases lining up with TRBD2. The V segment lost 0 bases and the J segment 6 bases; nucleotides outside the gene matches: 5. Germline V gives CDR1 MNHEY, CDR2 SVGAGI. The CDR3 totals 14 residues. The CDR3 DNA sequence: TGTGCCAGCAGTTACTCGCGGGAGCGCTCCGAGCAGTACTTC. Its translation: CASSYSRERSEQYF.

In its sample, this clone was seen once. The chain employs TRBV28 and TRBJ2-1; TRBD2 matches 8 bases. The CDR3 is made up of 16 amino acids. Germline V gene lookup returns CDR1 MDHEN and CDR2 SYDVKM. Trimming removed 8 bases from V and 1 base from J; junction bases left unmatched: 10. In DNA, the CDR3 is TGTGCCAGCGGACGTACCGGGACTAGATCCTACAATGAGCAGTTCTTC. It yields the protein CASGRTGTRSYNEQFF. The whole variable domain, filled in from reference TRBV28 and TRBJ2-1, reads DVKVTQSSRYLVKRTGEKVFLECVQDMDHENMFWYRQDPGLGLRLIYFSYDVKMKEKGDIPEGYSVSREKKERFSLILESASTNQTSMYLCASGRTGTRSYNEQFFGPGTRLTVL.

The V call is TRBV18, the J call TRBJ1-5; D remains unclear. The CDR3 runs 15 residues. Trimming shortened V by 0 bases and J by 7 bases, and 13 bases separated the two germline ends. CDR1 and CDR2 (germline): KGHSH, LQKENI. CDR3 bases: TGTGCCAGCTCACCACCGAGCGGGTTAGGACAGCCCCAGCATTTT. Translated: CASSPPSGLGQPQHF.

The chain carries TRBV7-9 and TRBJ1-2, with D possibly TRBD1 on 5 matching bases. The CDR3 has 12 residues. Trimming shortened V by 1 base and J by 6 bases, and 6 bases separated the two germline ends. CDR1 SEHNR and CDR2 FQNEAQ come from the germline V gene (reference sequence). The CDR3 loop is CASSLGGDGYTF. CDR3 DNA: TGTGCCAGCAGCTTAGGGGGCGATGGCTACACCTTC.

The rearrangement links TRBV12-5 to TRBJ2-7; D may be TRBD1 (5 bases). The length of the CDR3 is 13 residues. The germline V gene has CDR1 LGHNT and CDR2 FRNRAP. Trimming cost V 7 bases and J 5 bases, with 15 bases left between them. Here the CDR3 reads CASARTQVDEQYF. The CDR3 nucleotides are TGTGCTAGTGCCCGAACACAGGTAGACGAGCAGTACTTC. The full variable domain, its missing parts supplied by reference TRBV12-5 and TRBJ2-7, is DARVTQTPRHKVTEMGQEVTMRCQPILGHNTVFWYRQTMMQGLELLAYFRNRAPLDDSGMPKDRFSAEMPDATLATLKIQPSEPRDSAVYFCASARTQVDEQYFGPGTRLTVT.

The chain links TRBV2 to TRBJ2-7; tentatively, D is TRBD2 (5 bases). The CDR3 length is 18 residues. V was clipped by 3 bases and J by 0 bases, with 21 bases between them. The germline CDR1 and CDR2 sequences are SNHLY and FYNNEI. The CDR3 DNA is TGTGCCAGCAGTGAGGGCCCTCCATGGAGAGGGAACTCCTACGAGCAGTACTTC. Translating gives CASSEGPPWRGNSYEQYF.

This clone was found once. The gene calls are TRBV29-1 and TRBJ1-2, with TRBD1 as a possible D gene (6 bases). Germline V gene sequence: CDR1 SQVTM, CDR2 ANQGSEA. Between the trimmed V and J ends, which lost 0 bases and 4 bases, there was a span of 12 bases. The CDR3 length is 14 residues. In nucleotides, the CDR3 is TGCAGCGTTGAAGATCAGGCGGGGGCCTATGGCTACACCTTC. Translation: CSVEDQAGAYGYTF.